The 7 T cell receptor beta chains given below trace back to one sample, sequenced in a study of T cell clonality in common variable immunodeficiency. Assay used: immunoSEQ multiplex PCR; TCRdb lists only in-frame clones, some missing. The sample is made up of approximately 34,000 clones, none counted only once. Sample: peripheral blood mononuclear cells. The receptors come from a person aged 18-70 years in good health.

Many counts were recorded for this clone. The read falls 3 residues short of the CDR3 end, and the missing part is taken from the germline J gene. The rearrangement joins TRBV5-4 to TRBJ2-7, with 8 bases aligning to TRBD2. The CDR3 length is 13 residues. Germline lookup yields CDR1 SGHNT and CDR2 YYREEE (reference sequence). Trimming removed 0 bases from V and 6 bases from J; junction bases left unmatched: 2. Incomplete CDR3 DNA: TGTGCCAGCAGCTTGGGACTAGCGTCCGAG. It is translated as CASSLGLASE. The CDR3 in full is CASSLGLASEQYF.

At least ten counts were recorded for this clone. Germline is not matched at one junction end, which may reflect a read error. The read falls 3 residues short of the CDR3 end, and the missing part is taken from the germline J gene. V is TRBV7-7 and J is TRBJ2-7; D call uncertain. Germline V lookup: CDR1 SSHAT, CDR2 FNYEAQ (reference sequence). This CDR3 is built from 13 residues. This CDR3 is CASSLAPRHEQYF. CDR3 bases read: TGTGCTAGCAGCTTAGCCCCGCGTCACGAG.

As concerns this clone: The missing CDR3 end, 3 residues past where the read stops, is filled in from the germline J gene. This chain connects TRBV11-3 to TRBJ2-3; D not resolved. The CDR3 runs to 12 residues. The V end lost 5 bases, the J end lost 4 bases, and 7 bases lay between the germline ends. In germline, CDR1 is SGHNT, CDR2 YENEEA. CDR3 sequence: CASSQNSDTQYF. CDR3 bases read: TGTGCCAGCAGCCAGAATTCAGATACG.

This clone was detected many times. The CDR3 end is not reached by the read, which stops 3 residues before it; the germline J gene fills it in. V usage is TRBV7-9 and J usage is TRBJ2-7, with unresolved D. Germline V gene lookup returns CDR1 SEHNR and CDR2 FQNEAQ (reference sequence). CDR3 size: 13 residues. The germline V and J ends were trimmed by 1 base and 6 bases, with 10 bases remaining between them. The CDR3 spells CASSLEATGEQYF. The DNA read from the CDR3 is TGTGCCAGCAGCTTAGAGGCGACGGGCGAG.

There are a few counts of this clone. With the read ending 3 residues before the CDR3 end, the germline J gene is used to fill in that end. The rearrangement joins TRBV7-2 to TRBJ1-2; D is perhaps TRBD1 (6 bases). The V gene lost 4 bases and the J gene lost 5 bases, with 11 bases spanning the gap. This CDR3 comprises 13 residues. Germline CDR1 and CDR2: SGHTA and FQGNSA. CDR3 region: CASSSGQGYGYTF. CDR3 bases read: TGTGCCAGCAGCTCTGGGCAGGGGTATGGC.

There are a few counts of this clone. Coverage ceases 3 residues before the CDR3 finishes, and the germline J gene fills in the end. The chain has TRBV5-1 and TRBJ2-3, with D possibly being TRBD1 (6 bases). Germline-derived CDR1 and CDR2 are SGHRS and YFSETQ. V gave up 3 bases and J gave up 0 bases, with 11 bases separating them. The CDR3 length is 15 residues. CDR3 DNA, as far as it was read: TGCGCCAGCAGCTCCGCCGGACAGAGCACAGATACG. Protein product: CASSSAGQSTDT. In full, the CDR3 reads CASSSAGQSTDTQYF.

The sample holds many counts of this clone. The read comes to an end 3 residues before the CDR3 does, leaving the germline J gene to fill in the end. This rearrangement joins TRBV10-3 to TRBJ1-2; 10 bases align to TRBD1. Germline CDR1 ENHRY, CDR2 SYGVKD. The V gene end was trimmed by 3 bases and the J gene end by 5 bases; junction bases not matched to a gene: 15. The length of the CDR3 is 18 residues. The CDR3 loop is CAISDPTGTGEISYGYTF. Incomplete CDR3 DNA: TGTGCCATCAGTGACCCCACCGGGACAGGGGAAATAAGTTATGGC.